Each of the 14 T cell receptor beta chains below was sequenced from the same sample in a study of T-cell reconstitution after alpha-beta-depleted transplantation in children. Preparation of the TCRbeta library used unique molecular identifiers. A single record per CDR3 protein comes from TCRdb applying MiXCR to the PCR reads. The sample carries just over 200,000 distinct CDR3 sequences, 7.5% to 9.5% recorded once. This sample comprised PBMCs, mostly from graft donor cells, obtained 360 days after TCRalphabeta/CD19-depleted stem cell transplant. All receptors derive from a male patient between 2 and 15 years old who had a stem cell transplant for acute myeloid leukemia, so the T cells may come from the graft donor.

This clonotype appeared a few times. The chain employs TRBV5-1 and TRBJ1-6, with TRBD1 identical over 8 bases. After removal of 4 bases from V and 5 bases from J, the junction contained 2 bases not matched to a gene. The CDR3 runs to 14 residues. Per the germline V gene, CDR1 is SGHRS and CDR2 is YFSETQ. CDR3 bases: TGCGCCAGCAGCGGACAGGGTGATAATTCACCCCTCCACTTT. It specifies CASSGQGDNSPLHF.

This clonotype was counted many times. The V call is TRBV18, the J call TRBJ2-7, with TRBD1 identical over 9 bases. Trimming at V came to 3 bases and at J to 5 bases, leaving 2 bases not matched to a gene. The CDR3 totals 13 residues. Germline CDR1 is KGHSH and CDR2 is LQKENI. The CDR3 loop is CASSPGQGDEQYF. As DNA, the CDR3 is TGTGCCAGCTCACCGGGACAGGGCGACGAGCAGTACTTC.

V gene TRBV20-1 combines with J gene TRBJ2-3, with 9 bases identical to TRBD1. The germline CDR1 and CDR2 sequences are DFQATT and SNEGSKA (reference sequence). V dropped 4 bases and J dropped 1; count of bases not matched to a gene: 6. This CDR3 contains 15 residues. The CDR3 region is CSAIPGQGGTDTQYF. The DNA of the CDR3 is TGCAGTGCTATACCGGGACAGGGAGGCACAGATACGCAGTATTTT.

This chain uses TRBV20-1 with TRBJ2-5, with 12 bases identical to TRBD2. CDR3 length: 14 residues. The V and J ends lost 8 bases and 3 bases, in that order; junction bases with no gene match: 7. Per the germline V gene, CDR1 is DFQATT and CDR2 is SNEGSKA (reference sequence). Written as DNA, the CDR3 is TGCAGTCTTAGACTAGCGGGGGAGGAAGAGACCCAGTACTTC. It encodes CSLRLAGEEETQYF.

The sample holds a few counts of this clonotype. The chain has TRBV5-6 and TRBJ2-2; TRBD2 aligns across 8 bases. V gave up 4 bases and J gave up 4 bases; unmatched junction bases: 6. The CDR3 contains 15 residues. Germline assignment: CDR1 SGHDT and CDR2 YYEEEE. As DNA, the CDR3 is TGTGCCAGCAGCCCCCGGGGGGGGAGCACCGGGGAGCTGTTTTTT. Protein: CASSPRGGSTGELFF. Supplemented by reference TRBV5-6 and TRBJ2-2, the full variable domain reads DAGVTQSPTHLIKTRGQQVTLRCSPKSGHDTVSWYQQALGQGPQFIFQYYEEEERQRGNFPDRFSGHQFPNYSSELNVNALLLGDSALYLCASSPRGGSTGELFFGEGSRLTVL.

This clonotype was recorded many times. The V call is TRBV5-1, the J call TRBJ2-1; D uncertain. Germline V CDR1 and CDR2: SGHRS, YFSETQ. CDR3 size: 15 residues. Trimming cost V 1 base and J 4 bases, with 12 bases left between them. Here the CDR3 reads CASSLTGWGYNEQFF. CDR3 DNA: TGCGCCAGCAGCTTGACCGGATGGGGTTACAATGAGCAGTTCTTC.

With respect to this clonotype: Just one base apart from a much larger clone, this may be a read error. This rearrangement joins TRBV20-1 to TRBJ2-3, with TRBD1 matching 7 bases. This CDR3 spans 14 amino acids. The junction had 7 bases not matched to a gene; V was cut back by 0 bases and J by 7 bases. CDR1 is DFQATT and CDR2 is SNEGSKA in the germline V gene (reference sequence). The CDR3 sequence is CSARDPTGRYTQYF. The CDR3, as DNA: TGCAGTGCTAGAGACCCGACAGGGCGATATACGCAGTATTTT.

In this sample, this clonotype turned up a few times. V and J are TRBV12-3 or TRBV12-4 and TRBJ2-5; 9 nucleotides line up with TRBD2. With V trimmed by 6 bases and J by 4 bases, 9 bases remained unmatched. This CDR3 comprises 15 residues. The CDR3 DNA sequence: TGTGCCAGCAGAGCAGCCCTAGCGGGGAGAGAGACCCAGTACTTC. Translating gives CASRAALAGRETQYF.

This clonotype occurred a few times. This chain connects TRBV20-1 to TRBJ2-3, with D perhaps matching TRBD1 or TRBD2 (6 bases each). The V and J ends lost 2 bases and 2 bases respectively, with 11 bases between them. The germline V gene has CDR1 DFQATT and CDR2 SNEGSKA (reference sequence). The length of the CDR3 is 14 residues. The CDR3 here is CSARSRGVTDTQYF. The CDR3 DNA sequence: TGCAGTGCTAGAAGTAGGGGGGTCACAGATACGCAGTATTTT.

The genes are TRBV7-3 and TRBJ2-7, with no clear D. This CDR3 comprises 14 residues. The germline V and J ends were trimmed by 2 bases and 3 bases, with 11 bases remaining between them. Germline assignment: CDR1 SGHTA and CDR2 FQGTGA. The CDR3 loop is CASSLANGNYEQYF. In nucleotides, the CDR3 is TGTGCCAGCAGCTTAGCCAATGGAAACTACGAGCAGTACTTC.

In its sample, this clonotype was seen a few times. This sequence joins TRBV29-1 and TRBJ2-3; D call uncertain. This CDR3 spans 11 amino acids. V was shortened by 4 bases and J by 8 bases, with 10 bases between the two germline ends. Germline V gene data show CDR1 as SQVTM and CDR2 as ANQGSEA. The DNA of the CDR3 is TGCAGCGTTGCCCGTAGTGCTACGCAGTATTTT. This codes for CSVARSATQYF.

In this sample, this clonotype turned up a few times. The genes are TRBV20-1 and TRBJ1-6; D is ambiguous. The CDR3 is made up of 14 amino acids. Germline V gene data show CDR1 as DFQATT and CDR2 as SNEGSKA (reference sequence). V shed 3 bases and J shed 10 bases, with 16 bases lying between them. DNA for the CDR3: TGCAGTGCTAGTGAAGGCCAGATTCGATCACCCCTCCACTTT. Protein: CSASEGQIRSPLHF.

This clonotype was picked up a small number of times. The V call is TRBV12-3 or TRBV12-4, the J call TRBJ2-2; possibly TRBD2 for D (5 bases). Between the trimmed V and J ends, which lost 5 bases and 1 base, there was a span of 17 bases. The CDR3 runs to 17 residues. In nucleotides, the CDR3 is TGTGCCAGCAGTACAATCTGGACCGGGAAGAACACCGGGGAGCTGTTTTTT. Its translation: CASSTIWTGKNTGELFF.

There are a few counts of this clonotype. The chain recombines TRBV12-5 with TRBJ1-5, with TRBD1 identical over 10 bases. Germline V gene lookup returns CDR1 LGHNT and CDR2 FRNRAP. This CDR3 is 19 amino acids long. V lost 3 bases, J lost 0 bases, and 11 bases stayed unmatched. CDR3 sequence: CASGFIWGQGRNSNQPQHF. The CDR3 nucleotides are TGTGCTAGTGGTTTTATTTGGGGACAGGGGAGGAATAGCAATCAGCCCCAGCATTTT.